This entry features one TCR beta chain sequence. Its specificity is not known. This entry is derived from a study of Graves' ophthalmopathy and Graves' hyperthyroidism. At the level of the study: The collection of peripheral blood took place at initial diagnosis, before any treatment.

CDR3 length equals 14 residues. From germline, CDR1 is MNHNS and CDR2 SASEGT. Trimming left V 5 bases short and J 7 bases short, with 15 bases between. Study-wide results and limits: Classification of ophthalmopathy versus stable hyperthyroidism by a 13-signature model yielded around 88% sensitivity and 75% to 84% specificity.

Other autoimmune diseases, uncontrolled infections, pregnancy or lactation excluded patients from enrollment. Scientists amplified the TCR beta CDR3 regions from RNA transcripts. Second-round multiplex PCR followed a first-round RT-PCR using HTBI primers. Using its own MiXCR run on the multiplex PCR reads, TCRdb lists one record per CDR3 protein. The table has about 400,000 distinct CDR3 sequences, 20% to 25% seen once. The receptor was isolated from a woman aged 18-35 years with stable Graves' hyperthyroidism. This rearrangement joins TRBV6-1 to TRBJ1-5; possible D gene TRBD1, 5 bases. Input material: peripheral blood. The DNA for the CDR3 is TGTGCCAGCAGTAAGCACAGTAAGGGGCAGCCCCAGCATTTT. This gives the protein CASSKHSKGQPQHF.